This is a list of T cell receptor beta chains from one sample in a study of siplizumab effects on memory and regulatory T cells. Using immunoSEQ multiplex PCR, the repertoire was profiled, and TCRdb retains in-frame clones only, with some absent. The sample holds approximately 48,000 clones, about 93% seen once. What was sequenced was CD8+ T cells sorted from blood. Receptor source: a human donor in good health. Each CDR3 is given with its conserved first and last residue. The D gene is left open where the match is weak. Not all rows give a size; the values are once, few, many and, for expanded clones, a class.

d_call: TRBD2; j_call: TRBJ2-2; v_call: TRBV4-2; cdr3_length: 16; clone_size: -; cdr3_nt: TGTGCCAGCAGCCCGTTCGGACTAGCGGTGCCCGGGGAGCTGTTTTTT; cdr3_aa: CASSPFGLAVPGELFF
d_call: -; j_call: TRBJ1-1; v_call: TRBV28; cdr3_length: 15; clone_size: -; cdr3_nt: TGTGCCAGCAGGATACTGGGGCAGGCGAACACTGAAGCTTTCTTT; cdr3_aa: CASRILGQANTEAFF
d_call: -; j_call: TRBJ1-1; v_call: TRBV11-2; cdr3_length: 12; clone_size: -; cdr3_nt: TGTGCCAGCAGCTGGACCGGGACTGAAGCTTTCTTT; cdr3_aa: CASSWTGTEAFF
d_call: -; j_call: TRBJ2-1; v_call: TRBV11-2; cdr3_length: 13; clone_size: -; cdr3_nt: TGTGCCAGCAGACACCCGGGGGCCAATGAGCAGTTCTTC; cdr3_aa: CASRHPGANEQFF
d_call: TRBD2; j_call: TRBJ2-7; v_call: TRBV7-9; cdr3_length: 13; clone_size: -; cdr3_nt: TGTGCCAGCCGTAGCGGGAACACGGACGAGCAGTACTTC; cdr3_aa: CASRSGNTDEQYF
d_call: -; j_call: TRBJ1-3; v_call: TRBV5-4; cdr3_length: 15; clone_size: -; cdr3_nt: TGTGCCAGCAGCTTGGGGACAACACCTGGAAACACCATATATTTT; cdr3_aa: CASSLGTTPGNTIYF
d_call: -; j_call: TRBJ2-3; v_call: TRBV4-1; cdr3_length: 16; clone_size: once; cdr3_nt: TGCGCCAGCAGTCTAATACGAGAGCGGGGCACAGATACGCAGTATTTT; cdr3_aa: CASSLIRERGTDTQYF
d_call: -; j_call: TRBJ2-2; v_call: TRBV7-6; cdr3_length: 16; clone_size: -; cdr3_nt: TGTGCCAGCAGCTCTCTCAATGGGGACCCTAGTGGGGAGCTGTTTTTT; cdr3_aa: CASSSLNGDPSGELFF
d_call: -; j_call: TRBJ1-6; v_call: TRBV27; cdr3_length: 13; clone_size: -; cdr3_nt: TGTGCCAGCGCCCGAACCAGGAATTCACCCCTCCACTTT; cdr3_aa: CASARTRNSPLHF
d_call: TRBD1; j_call: TRBJ2-7; v_call: TRBV4-1; cdr3_length: 17; clone_size: -; cdr3_nt: TGCGCCAGCAGCCAGGGGTTAGCTGGACAGGGGTCCTACGAGCAGTACTTC; cdr3_aa: CASSQGLAGQGSYEQYF
d_call: -; j_call: TRBJ2-7; v_call: TRBV6-6; cdr3_length: 11; clone_size: -; cdr3_nt: TGTGCCAGCAGTTACTCGGAAGAGCAGTACTTC; cdr3_aa: CASSYSEEQYF
d_call: TRBD1; j_call: TRBJ2-3; v_call: TRBV7-8; cdr3_length: 17; clone_size: few; cdr3_nt: TGTGCCAGCAGCTTAGAGGGTTTAGGGGGCCGGCCAGATACGCAGTATTTT; cdr3_aa: CASSLEGLGGRPDTQYF
d_call: -; j_call: TRBJ1-2; v_call: TRBV7-9; cdr3_length: 15; clone_size: -; cdr3_nt: TGTGCCAGCAGCAGCCGTCAGGGGTGGGTCTATGGCTACACCTTC; cdr3_aa: CASSSRQGWVYGYTF